Shown below are 13 T cell receptor beta chains from a single sample sequenced in a study of blood T cell repertoires in COVID-19. Here immunoSEQ multiplex PCR was the method, and the copy in TCRdb shows in-frame clones only, minus some. This table holds around 250,000 clones, around 82% found once. The sequenced material came from PBMCs or T cells enriched from blood (not recorded which). These receptors all come from a man aged 50 to 60 who had recovered from COVID-19.

This chain uses TRBV9 with TRBJ2-6; D may be TRBD1 (6 bases). This CDR3 has 13 residues. V was cut by 4 bases and J by 10 bases, with 12 bases left in between. CDR1 is SGDLS, CDR2 YYNGEE, per germline. The DNA for the CDR3 is TGTGCCAGCAGCCGACAGGTCCCAAACGTCCTGACTTTC. This translates into CASSRQVPNVLTF.

This sequence joins TRBV5-1 and TRBJ1-2, with D unresolved. Trimming cost V 0 bases and J 4 bases, with 10 bases left between them. Germline values: CDR1 SGHRS, CDR2 YFSETQ. CDR3 length: 14 amino acids. Written as DNA, the CDR3 is TGCGCCAGCAGCTTGGAATCAGCGGGCTATGGCTACACCTTC. Its protein product is CASSLESAGYGYTF.

J is TRBJ1-2 and V is TRBV4-1; a possible D gene is TRBD1 (5 bases). Germline V gives CDR1 MGHRA, CDR2 YSYEKL. Trimming cost V 4 bases and J 8 bases, with 20 bases left between them. This CDR3 region has 15 residues. The CDR3 nucleotides read TGCGCCAGCAGCCCCGGGGGGAACTCGGTTTCGGGCTACACCTTC. It specifies CASSPGGNSVSGYTF.

The chain is built from TRBV5-4 and TRBJ1-2; 8 nucleotides align to TRBD1. Germline V gives CDR1 SGHNT, CDR2 YYREEE (reference sequence). After removal of 5 bases from V and 2 bases from J, the junction contained 8 bases not matched to a gene. This CDR3 region has 15 residues. CDR3 coding DNA: TGTGCCAGCAGTTTAGGGACAGGTGGGAACTATGGCTACACCTTC. Protein: CASSLGTGGNYGYTF.

The chain carries TRBV14 and TRBJ1-1; D is undetermined. Germline-derived CDR1 and CDR2 are SGHDN and FVKESK. Deletions cut 1 base from V and 0 bases from J, with 12 bases between. CDR3 length: 16 amino acids. CDR3 sequence reads: CASSQGARLMNTEAFF. The DNA for the CDR3 is TGTGCCAGCAGCCAAGGCGCGAGGCTAATGAACACTGAAGCTTTCTTT.

The CDR3 DNA sequence: TGTGCCAGCAGCGTAGACAGGGTAAATTCACCCCTCCACTTT. As protein: CASSVDRVNSPLHF. The rearrangement uses TRBV9 and TRBJ1-6, with D perhaps matching TRBD1 (6 bases). Germline lookup yields CDR1 SGDLS and CDR2 YYNGEE. The CDR3 totals 14 residues. Trimming removed 0 bases at V and 7 bases at J, with 8 bases between.

The chain combines TRBV4-1 with TRBJ2-2; a possible D gene is TRBD1 (5 bases). V shed 4 bases and J shed 5 bases, with 20 bases lying between them. Per germline, CDR1 MGHRA and CDR2 YSYEKL. This CDR3 has 17 amino acids. The CDR3 nucleotides read TGCGCCAGCAGCCGCATCCTCCAGGGCCCGGAGACCGGGGAGCTGTTTTTT. As protein: CASSRILQGPETGELFF.

This clone has just one count. The rearrangement uses TRBV3-1 (or the pseudogene TRBV3-2) and TRBJ2-7; perhaps TRBD2 as D (5 bases). Trimming took 1 base from V and 4 from J, leaving 14 bases between them. The CDR3 runs 15 residues. Looked up from germline, CDR1 is LGHDT and CDR2 is YNNKEL (reference sequence). The CDR3 protein is CASSQGAAPQYEQYF. Written as DNA, the CDR3 is TGTGCCAGCAGCCAAGGAGCGGCCCCCCAGTACGAGCAGTACTTC.

This clone appeared a few times. The rearrangement joins TRBV24-1 to TRBJ2-3, with D tentatively TRBD1 (6 bases). Trimming cost V 4 bases and J 6 bases, with 7 bases left between them. This CDR3 is 12 amino acids long. The germline CDR1 and CDR2 sequences are KGHDR and SFDVKD. CDR3 sequence reads: CATSDDRDTQYF. CDR3 bases: TGTGCCACCAGTGACGACAGGGATACGCAGTATTTT.

This clone was picked up many times. The chain employs TRBV9 and TRBJ2-3, with 16 positions matching TRBD2. Per germline, CDR1 SGDLS and CDR2 YYNGEE. The CDR3 contains 17 residues. J was trimmed by 6 bases and V by 2 bases; bases with no gene match: 6. CDR3 sequence: CASSVGLAGGRWDTQYF. The CDR3 DNA is TGTGCCAGCAGCGTGGGACTAGCGGGAGGGCGGTGGGATACGCAGTATTTT.

V gene TRBV5-1 combines with J gene TRBJ2-2; maybe TRBD1 (6 bases). Germline lookup yields CDR1 SGHRS and CDR2 YFSETQ. Trimming removed 2 bases at V and 4 bases at J, with 9 bases between. This CDR3 contains 14 residues. CDR3 sequence reads: CASSFRQATGELFF. CDR3 bases: TGCGCCAGCAGCTTTCGACAGGCCACCGGGGAGCTGTTTTTT.

The chain uses TRBV30 and TRBJ1-5, with D perhaps matching TRBD1 (6 bases). The CDR3 is 14 amino acids. Between the trimmed V and J ends, which lost 0 bases and 6 bases, there was a span of 12 bases. CDR1 and CDR2 from the germline V gene are GTSNPN and SVGIG (reference sequence). The CDR3 loop reads CAWSVPGAFQPQHF. The CDR3 nucleotides are TGTGCCTGGAGTGTACCAGGGGCGTTTCAGCCCCAGCATTTT.

The rearrangement joins TRBV7-2 to TRBJ2-1, with TRBD2 matching 13 bases. Germline V CDR1 and CDR2: SGHTA, FQGNSA. The junction had 9 bases not matched to a gene; V was cut back by 3 bases and J by 7 bases. The CDR3 length is 17 residues. CDR3 coding DNA: TGTGCCAGCAGCTTTCCGACGGGACTAGCGGGAATAAATGAGCAGTTCTTC. Its protein product is CASSFPTGLAGINEQFF.